This T cell receptor beta chain was captured in a study of blood T cell repertoires in COVID-19. Method: immunoSEQ multiplex PCR; TCRdb's copy keeps in-frame clones and lacks some. Of some 220,000 clones listed, just over 85% are singletons. Germline V gene lookup returns CDR1 MGHRA and CDR2 YSYEKL. The V end was cut by 3 bases, the J end by 5 bases, with 14 bases between. The CDR3 is 15 amino acids. The chain has TRBV4-1 and TRBJ1-5; weak D call: TRBD1 (6 bases). The sample taken for sequencing was PBMCs or T cells enriched from blood (not recorded which). This TCR came from a woman aged 40 to 50 with acute COVID-19. CDR3 residues: CASSQGGGGYQPQHF. For the CDR3, the DNA is TGCGCCAGCAGCCAGGGGGGAGGGGGGTATCAGCCCCAGCATTTT.